This T cell receptor (beta chain) was captured in a study of PD-1 blockade in classical Hodgkin lymphoma. Overall study results and limits: Individuals initiating nivolumab under 1 year after ASCT were excluded.

Every patient was affected by relapse after autologous stem cell transplantation, while exposure to brentuximab vedotin was not uniform. In the case of this clone: No antigen is known for it.

The CDR3 is 14 amino acids. V gave up 3 bases and J gave up 4 bases, with 12 bases separating them. Germline V gene lookup returns CDR1 MDHEN and CDR2 SYDVKM. TCRdb's copy holds only in-frame clones and misses some; the assay was immunoSEQ multiplex PCR. The table includes 25,000 to 35,000 clones, more than 65% detected once. This specimen consisted of peripheral blood mononuclear cells (PBMCs), obtained before the second cycle of nivolumab. This receptor was identified in a human donor with classical Hodgkin lymphoma. The chain links TRBV28 to TRBJ1-2, with D possibly being TRBD1 (6 bases). This CDR3 is CASSFGQQFYGYTF. The DNA for the CDR3 is TGTGCCAGCAGTTTCGGACAGCAATTCTATGGCTACACCTTC.